What follows is one TCR beta chain and its context. This CDR3 has 14 residues. CDR1 LNHDA and CDR2 SQIVND come from the germline V gene (reference sequence). The trim removed 1 base at V and 6 bases at J, leaving 3 bases unmatched. This sample was taken from a study of blood T cell repertoires in COVID-19. At the level of the study: COVID-19 samples, acute and convalescent, were from the United States, Italy and Spain.

Sequencing was performed with immunoSEQ multiplex PCR; in TCRdb, only in-frame clones are kept and a portion is missing. In the table there are 200,000 or so clones, less than 90% of which are singletons. Participant-reported clinical history was the basis for cohort assignment. The study counted Cohort 3 donors as recovered given two negative PCRs, clearance, or symptom resolution. This chain links TRBV19 with TRBJ2-1; TRBD2 matches 7 bases. The TCR was taken from a woman aged 25-40 years who had recovered from COVID-19. Sequenced: PBMCs or T cells enriched from blood (not recorded which). CDR3 DNA sequence: TGTGCCAGTAGTATAGGGGGCGGGGGCAATGAGCAGTTCTTC. It is translated as CASSIGGGGNEQFF.